This TCR beta chain was captured by sequencing in a study of blood T cell repertoires in COVID-19. The V gene lost 0 bases and the J gene lost 7 bases, with 14 bases spanning the gap. CDR3 length: 16 amino acids. Germline CDR1 and CDR2: SGHRS and YFSETQ. Clones were read by immunoSEQ multiplex PCR, and TCRdb kept only the in-frame ones, dropping some. There are approximately 480,000 clones in the sample; around 90% occur only once, and 0.7% lies in the top ten. Across about two dozen US areas, participants ranged in age from roughly 18 to 89 years. Cohorts were based on clinical histories the participants reported.

Sequenced input: PBMCs or T cells enriched from blood (not recorded which). The clonotype comes from a woman between 18 and 29 years old who had recovered from COVID-19. The chain uses TRBV5-1 and TRBJ1-6, with D tentatively TRBD1 (5 bases). CDR3 bases: TGCGCCAGCAGCTTGGGAGCGGGGGTGGGGAATTCACCCCTCCACTTT. Encoded protein: CASSLGAGVGNSPLHF.